This is a list of T cell receptor beta chains from one sample in a study of cytomegalovirus exposure and HLA in healthy donors. Data came from immunoSEQ multiplex PCR; TCRdb stores just in-frame clones and leaves some out. The profile covers about 91,000 clones, with about 70% appearing a single time and less than 1.5% taken by the ten largest. Sequenced input: PBMCs. The receptor source for this set is a female donor in good health and CMV-seronegative. CDR3s include the opening cysteine and the closing phenylalanine or tryptophan. A D gene is named only where the DNA matches it firmly. Size tells how often a clone was seen (once, few, many) or the class of an expanded clone, and some rows leave it out.

-	-	TRBV4-3	TRBJ1-1	TGCGCCAGCAGCCAAGATTTAATTTTGTGGTATGGACAGCCGAGGAACACTGAAGCTTTCTTT	CASSQDLILWYGQPRNTEAFF
-	few	TRBV10-3	TRBJ2-2	TGTGCCATCAGTGAGTCGTCGAGCGGAACCGTGAACACCGGGGAGCTGTTTTTT	CAISESSSGTVNTGELFF
TRBD1	-	TRBV23-1	TRBJ1-6	TGCGCCAGCAGTCTCCTTCGGACAGGGCAGGGGGTTTCACCCCTCCACTTT	CASSLLRTGQGVSPLHF
TRBD2	-	TRBV10-3	TRBJ2-5	TGTGCCATCAGGAGCGGACTAGCGGAGCAAGAGACCCAGTACTTC	CAIRSGLAEQETQYF
-	few	TRBV6-1	TRBJ1-2	TGTGCCAGCAGTGAAGTCTTGGGCTACACCTTC	CASSEVLGYTF
-	-	TRBV6-5	TRBJ1-1	TGTGCCAGCAGCCGGGACATCGGGACTGAAGCTTTCTTT	CASSRDIGTEAFF
-	few	TRBV5-1	TRBJ2-1	TGCGCCAGCAGCTCGAGCGGGACAGGCGGATGGGGTGAGCAGTTCTTC	CASSSSGTGGWGEQFF
TRBD1	-	TRBV13	TRBJ1-1	TGTGCCAGCAGCTTAGACAGGGGGCGGAACACTGAAGCTTTCTTT	CASSLDRGRNTEAFF
-	-	TRBV1	TRBJ2-5	TGCACCAGCAGCCAGGGGGGGGGCGGAGGGAGAAAGACCCAGTACTTC	CTSSQGGGGGRKTQYF
-	-	TRBV7-3	TRBJ2-1	TGTGCCAGCAGCTTAACGTTGGACAGCGGTGGCAATGAGCAGTTCTTC	CASSLTLDSGGNEQFF
TRBD2	-	TRBV4-1	TRBJ2-3	TGCGCCAGCAGCCAAGATGGCCTAGCGGGAGTTACAGATACGCAGTATTTT	CASSQDGLAGVTDTQYF
-	few	TRBV27	TRBJ1-3	TGTGCCAGCGGTGCGTCCGTTCGGAACACCATATATTTT	CASGASVRNTIYF
TRBD1	-	TRBV7-3	TRBJ1-1	TGTGCCAGCAGCGTCCACCGGGACAGTGAAGCTTTCTTT	CASSVHRDSEAFF
TRBD1	-	TRBV28	TRBJ1-4	TGTGCCAGCAGTTTACCGGTAGACAGGGGGACAACTAATGAAAAACTGTTTTTT	CASSLPVDRGTTNEKLFF
TRBD1	-	TRBV27	TRBJ1-5	TGTGCCAGCAGGAAGACGGGACAGGGGTTCCAGCCCCAGCATTTT	CASRKTGQGFQPQHF
-	-	TRBV5-4	TRBJ1-5	TGTGCCAGCAGCCCAGGGTATGGACAGCCCCAGCATTTT	CASSPGYGQPQHF